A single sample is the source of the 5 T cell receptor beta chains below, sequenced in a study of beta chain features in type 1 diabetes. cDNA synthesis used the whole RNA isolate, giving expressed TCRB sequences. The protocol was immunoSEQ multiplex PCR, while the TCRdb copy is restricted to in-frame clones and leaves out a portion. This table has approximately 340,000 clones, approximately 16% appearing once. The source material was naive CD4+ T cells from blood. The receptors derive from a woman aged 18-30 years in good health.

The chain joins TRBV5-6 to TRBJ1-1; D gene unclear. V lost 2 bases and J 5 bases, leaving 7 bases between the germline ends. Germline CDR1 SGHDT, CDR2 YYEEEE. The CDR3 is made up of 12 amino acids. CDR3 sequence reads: CASSFRTTEAFF. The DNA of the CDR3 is TGTGCCAGCAGCTTTAGGACTACTGAAGCTTTCTTT.

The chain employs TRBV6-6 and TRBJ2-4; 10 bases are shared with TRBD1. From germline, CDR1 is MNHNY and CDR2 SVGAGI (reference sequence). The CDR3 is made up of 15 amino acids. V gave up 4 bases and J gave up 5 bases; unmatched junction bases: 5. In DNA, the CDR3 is TGTGCCAGCAGTTGGGACAGGGGCAAAGAAAACATTCAGTACTTC. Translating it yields CASSWDRGKENIQYF.

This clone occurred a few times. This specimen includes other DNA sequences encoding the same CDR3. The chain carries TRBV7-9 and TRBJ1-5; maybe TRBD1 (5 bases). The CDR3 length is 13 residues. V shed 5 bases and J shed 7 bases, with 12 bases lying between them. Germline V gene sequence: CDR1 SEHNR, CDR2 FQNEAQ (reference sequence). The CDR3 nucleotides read TGTGCCAGCAGCCCTGGAGGGGACCAGCCCCAGCATTTT. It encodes CASSPGGDQPQHF. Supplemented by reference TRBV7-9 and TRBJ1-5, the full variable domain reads DTGVSQNPRHKITKRGQNVTFRCDPISEHNRLYWYRQTLGQGPEFLTYFQNEAQLEKSRLLSDRFSAERPKGSFSTLEIQRTEQGDSAMYLCASSPGGDQPQHFGDGTRLSIL.

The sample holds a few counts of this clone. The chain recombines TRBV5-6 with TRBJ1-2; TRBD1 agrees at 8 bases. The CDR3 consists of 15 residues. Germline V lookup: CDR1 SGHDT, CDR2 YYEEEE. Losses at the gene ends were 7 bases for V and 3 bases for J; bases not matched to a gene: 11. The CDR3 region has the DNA TGTGCCAGCCACACCGCGGGGACAGGCGACTATGGCTACACCTTC. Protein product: CASHTAGTGDYGYTF.

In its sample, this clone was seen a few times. CDR3 in amino acids: CATSRVIEETQYF. CDR3 DNA: TGTGCCACCAGCAGAGTAATAGAGGAGACCCAGTACTTC. The chain has TRBV15 and TRBJ2-5, with D unclear. Per the germline V gene, CDR1 is LNHNV and CDR2 is YYDKDF (reference sequence). The CDR3 runs 13 residues. Trimming pared 1 base from V and 5 bases from J, leaving 8 bases between.